This TCR beta chain is from a study of T cell responses to AZD1222 COVID-19 vaccine. Here immunoSEQ multiplex PCR was the method, and the copy in TCRdb shows in-frame clones only, minus some. Of about 150,000 clones listed, more than 90% were seen once; the top ten hold 2.5% to 4%. Germline V gives CDR1 MNHNS, CDR2 SASEGT. V lost 3 bases to trimming and J lost 3 bases; unmatched junction nucleotides: 7. The CDR3 loop spans 15 amino acids. The study's findings and limits: Every sample of the repertoires postdated the peak T cell response. Recipients of AZD1222 seropositive at baseline numbered only 6 or 7.

This clone appeared once. Its antigen is currently unknown. The TCR sequence derives from an adult who received the AZD1222 COVID-19 vaccine. The rearrangement uses TRBV6-1 and TRBJ1-1; 7 bases align to TRBD1. The specimen comprised peripheral blood, sampled 28 days after the second AZD1222 dose. CDR3 sequence: CASSDVARGDTEAFF. The CDR3 DNA sequence: TGTGCCAGCAGTGATGTTGCCAGGGGGGACACTGAAGCTTTCTTT.